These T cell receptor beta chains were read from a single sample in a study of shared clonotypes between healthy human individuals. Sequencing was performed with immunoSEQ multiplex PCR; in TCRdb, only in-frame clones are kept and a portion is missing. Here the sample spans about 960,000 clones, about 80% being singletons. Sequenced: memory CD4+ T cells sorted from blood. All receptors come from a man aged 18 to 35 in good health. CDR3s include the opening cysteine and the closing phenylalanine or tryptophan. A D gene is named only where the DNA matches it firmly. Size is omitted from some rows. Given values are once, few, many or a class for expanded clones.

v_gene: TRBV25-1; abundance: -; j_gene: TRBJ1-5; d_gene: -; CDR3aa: CASSESGNVAQPQHF; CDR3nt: TGTGCCAGCAGTGAATCGGGGAACGTAGCTCAGCCCCAGCATTTT
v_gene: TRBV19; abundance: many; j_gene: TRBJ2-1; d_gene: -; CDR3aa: CASSIVGGRTNEQFF; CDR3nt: TGTGCCAGTAGTATCGTGGGGGGGCGAACGAATGAGCAGTTCTTC
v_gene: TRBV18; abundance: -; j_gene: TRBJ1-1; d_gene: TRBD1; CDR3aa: CASSPAGGYTEAFF; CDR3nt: TGTGCCAGCTCCCCGGCAGGGGGCTACACTGAAGCTTTCTTT
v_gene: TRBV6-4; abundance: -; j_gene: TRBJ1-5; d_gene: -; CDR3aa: CASSDSQREAYSNQPQHF; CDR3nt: TGTGCCAGCAGTGACTCGCAAAGGGAAGCATATAGCAATCAGCCCCAGCATTTT
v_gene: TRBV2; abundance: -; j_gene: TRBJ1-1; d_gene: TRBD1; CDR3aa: CASSIGTGVTEAFF; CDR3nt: TGTGCCAGCTCGATCGGGACAGGGGTTACTGAAGCTTTCTTT
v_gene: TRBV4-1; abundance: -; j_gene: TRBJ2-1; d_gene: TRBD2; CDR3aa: CASSQYTSGALYNEQFF; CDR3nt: TGCGCCAGCAGCCAGTATACTAGCGGGGCCCTTTACAATGAGCAGTTCTTC
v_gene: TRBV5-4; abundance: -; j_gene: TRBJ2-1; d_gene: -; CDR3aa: CASSPQTDRDNEQFF; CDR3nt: TGTGCCAGCAGCCCTCAAACAGACCGCGACAATGAGCAGTTCTTC
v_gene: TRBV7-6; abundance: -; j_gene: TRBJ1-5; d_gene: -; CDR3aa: CASSQIPGPSQPQHF; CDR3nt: TGTGCCAGCAGCCAAATTCCGGGGCCTTCCCAGCCCCAGCATTTT
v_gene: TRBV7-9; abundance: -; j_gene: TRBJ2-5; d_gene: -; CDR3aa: CASSLVQGKETQYF; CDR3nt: TGTGCCAGCAGCTTAGTACAGGGAAAAGAGACCCAGTACTTC
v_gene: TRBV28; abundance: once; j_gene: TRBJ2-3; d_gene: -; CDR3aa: CASSSDSISTDTQYF; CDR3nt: TGTGCCAGCAGTTCCGATAGCATTAGCACAGATACGCAGTATTTT